One sample yielded the 20 T cell receptor beta chains listed below, sequenced in a study of blood T cells in healthy people across ages. A sample-barcoded 5' primer and a J-beta primer mix were used in a second PCR of roughly 7 to 12 cycles. TCRdb passed the 5' RACE reads through MiXCR, listing each CDR3 protein once. Of about 580,000 distinct CDR3 sequences in the sample, 40% to 50% were seen once. What was sequenced was blood. These receptors were taken from a man older than 75 in good health.

This clonotype was detected ten times or more. This chain links TRBV9 with TRBJ2-7; perhaps TRBD2 as D (6 bases). The CDR3 length is 13 residues. The germline gives CDR1 SGDLS, CDR2 YYNGEE. The germline V and J ends were trimmed by 0 bases and 7 bases, with 11 bases remaining between them. The DNA of the CDR3 is TGTGCCAGCAGCGTAGGGGACTTGGGGGAGCAGTACTTC. The encoded protein is CASSVGDLGEQYF.

The genes are TRBV6-5 and TRBJ1-5, with D tentatively TRBD1 (5 bases). Per germline, CDR1 MNHEY and CDR2 SVGAGI. The V end lost 6 bases, the J end lost 6 bases, and 15 bases lay between the germline ends. CDR3 size: 14 residues. The CDR3 reads CASSGHPSGQPQHF. For the CDR3, the DNA is TGTGCCAGCAGCGGACACCCATCGGGTCAGCCCCAGCATTTT.

This clonotype came up a few times. The rearrangement joins TRBV7-9 to TRBJ1-2; D uncertain. Germline V gene sequence: CDR1 SEHNR, CDR2 FQNEAQ (reference sequence). Trimming pared 4 bases from V and 9 bases from J, leaving 9 bases between. The CDR3 runs to 11 residues. For the CDR3, the DNA is TGTGCCAGCAGCTCCGGTCAAAGCTACACCTTC. Encoded protein: CASSSGQSYTF.

The sample holds many counts of this clonotype. The chain carries TRBV6-6 and TRBJ2-1; possibly TRBD2 for D (5 bases). This CDR3 has 15 amino acids. V gave up 2 bases and J gave up 5 bases, with 13 bases separating them. The germline CDR1 and CDR2 sequences are MNHNY and SVGAGI (reference sequence). The CDR3 bases are TGTGCCAGCAGTTACCGGGGATCAGAGGACAATGAGCAGTTCTTC. It is translated as CASSYRGSEDNEQFF.

The chain employs TRBV7-2 and TRBJ2-1; 7 bases agree with TRBD1. Germline loops: CDR1 SGHTA, CDR2 FQGNSA. The CDR3 sequence is 14 residues long. J lost 10 bases, V lost 5 bases, and 11 bases had no gene match. CDR3: CASSLSGQDAEQFF. The CDR3 DNA is TGTGCCAGCAGCCTTTCCGGACAGGACGCCGAGCAGTTCTTC.

About this clonotype itself: A single base separates this from a much larger clone, so it may be a read error. The V gene is TRBV20-1, the J gene TRBJ2-5; D gene unclear. Trimming took 3 bases from V and 1 from J, leaving 12 bases between them. The CDR3 length is 14 residues. Germline CDR1 and CDR2: DFQATT and SNEGSKA (reference sequence). The CDR3, as DNA: TGCAGTGCTAGCGATGGCGGCAGCCAAGAGACCCAGTACTTC. It codes for CSASDGGSQETQYF.

The V gene is TRBV29-1, the J gene TRBJ1-2, with TRBD1 identical over 7 bases. Looked up from germline, CDR1 is SQVTM and CDR2 is ANQGSEA. The V and J ends lost 5 bases and 4 bases, in that order; junction bases with no gene match: 4. This CDR3 is 12 amino acids long. CDR3 sequence (DNA): TGCAGCGTTCCGGGACAGTTCTATGGCTACACCTTC. It specifies CSVPGQFYGYTF.

This CDR3 reads CSAMSGAWNEQFF. The CDR3 coding sequence is TGCAGTGCTATGTCAGGGGCTTGGAATGAGCAGTTCTTC. This sequence joins TRBV20-1 and TRBJ2-1; perhaps TRBD1 as D (6 bases). Deletions cut 4 bases from V and 7 bases from J, with 14 bases between. In germline, CDR1 is DFQATT, CDR2 SNEGSKA (reference sequence). This CDR3 comprises 13 residues.

Here the CDR3 DNA reads TGTGCCAGCAGTTATGGGGGGCCAAGGAGCACTGAAGCTTTCTTT. Translated, it gives CASSYGGPRSTEAFF. This chain links TRBV6-6 with TRBJ1-1, with D maybe TRBD1 (6 bases). The CDR3 totals 15 residues. Germline assignment: CDR1 MNHNY and CDR2 SVGAGI (reference sequence). Trimming shortened V by 3 bases and J by 4 bases, and 15 bases separated the two germline ends.

Only a few counts were recorded for this clonotype. CDR3: CASSLHLTSGRWTPGEQYF. The CDR3 bases are TGTGCCAGCAGCCTTCACCTGACTAGCGGGAGATGGACCCCGGGGGAGCAGTACTTC. The chain combines TRBV28 with TRBJ2-5; 12 bases are a match to TRBD2. Germline loops: CDR1 MDHEN, CDR2 SYDVKM. V dropped 6 bases and J dropped 11; count of bases not matched to a gene: 25. This CDR3 is 19 amino acids long.

This clonotype came up a few times. The chain couples TRBV27 to TRBJ2-7; 9 positions agree with TRBD2. CDR3 length equals 15 residues. Trimming at V came to 5 bases and at J to 4 bases, leaving 9 bases not matched to a gene. Germline V gene data show CDR1 as MNHEY and CDR2 as SMNVEV (reference sequence). This CDR3 is CASSRTLAGPYEQYF. CDR3 sequence (DNA): TGTGCCAGCAGTCGAACGCTAGCGGGACCGTACGAGCAGTACTTC.

The chain is built from TRBV20-1 and TRBJ1-6, with D unresolved. CDR1 DFQATT and CDR2 SNEGSKA come from the germline V gene (reference sequence). The V end was cut by 6 bases, the J end by 7 bases, with 16 bases between. This CDR3 has 14 residues. The CDR3 DNA sequence: TGCAGTGCCAGGCCTAGTCCGGCCAATTCACCCCTCCACTTT. It codes for CSARPSPANSPLHF.

This clonotype turned up a few times. The chain recombines TRBV4-2 with TRBJ2-1; the match to TRBD2 covers 9 bases. CDR1 and CDR2 from the germline V gene are LGHNA and YNFKEQ. The CDR3 extends over 15 amino acids. V shed 0 bases and J 4 bases; nucleotides not matched to a gene: 1. The CDR3 loop reads CASSQETSGYNEQFF. The CDR3 DNA reads as TGTGCCAGCAGCCAAGAGACTAGCGGTTACAATGAGCAGTTCTTC.

The chain employs TRBV29-1 and TRBJ1-1; unclear D gene. The V end lost 4 bases, the J end lost 3 bases, and 12 bases lay between the germline ends. Per the germline V gene, CDR1 is SQVTM and CDR2 is ANQGSEA. This CDR3 is 13 amino acids long. The CDR3 nucleotides read TGCAGCGTTGGTGGGTCTGAGGACACTGAAGCTTTCTTT. Its translation: CSVGGSEDTEAFF. Together with reference TRBV29-1 and TRBJ1-1, the CDR3 gives the full variable domain: SAVISQKPSRDICQRGTSLTIQCQVDSQVTMMFWYRQQPGQSLTLIATANQGSEATYESGFVIDKFPISRPNLTFSTLTVSNMSPEDSSIYLCSVGGSEDTEAFFGQGTRLTVV.

In regard to this clonotype: One end of the junction fails to match germline, which may point to a read error. This sequence joins TRBV9 and TRBJ1-2, with D hard to call. The CDR3 sequence is 13 residues long. CDR1 and CDR2 (germline): SGDLS, YYNGEE. CDR3 in amino acids: CVSSARAGGGYTF. CDR3 nucleotide sequence: TGTGTCAGCAGCGCGCGGGCGGGCGGTGGCTACACCTTC.

A few counts support this clonotype. The chain joins TRBV25-1 to TRBJ1-2; 7 positions match TRBD1. Trimming took 8 bases from V and 0 from J; bases not matched to a gene: 3. Germline values: CDR1 MGHDK, CDR2 SYGVNS. This CDR3 is 13 amino acids long. CDR3 amino acids: CASQQGSNYGYTF. CDR3 DNA sequence: TGTGCCAGCCAACAGGGGTCTAACTATGGCTACACCTTC.

V and J are TRBV12-3 or TRBV12-4 and TRBJ2-3, with D perhaps matching TRBD2 (5 bases). The CDR3 loop spans 12 amino acids. V gave up 6 bases and J gave up 4 bases, with 8 bases separating them. The chain's CDR3 is CASSKRPDTQYF. CDR3 in DNA: TGTGCCAGCAGCAAGCGGCCAGATACGCAGTATTTT.

The chain uses TRBV7-2 and TRBJ2-4; weak D call: TRBD2 (6 bases). This CDR3 contains 16 residues. Germline-derived CDR1 and CDR2 are SGHTA and FQGNSA. The ends were cut back, 5 bases at V and 9 bases at J, with 23 bases in the middle. The CDR3 bases are TGTGCCAGCAGCCCTCCGGGACGACGCCCCGGGAGCATTCAGTACTTC. As protein: CASSPPGRRPGSIQYF.

This clonotype was picked up a small number of times. This chain uses TRBV25-1 with TRBJ1-2, with TRBD1 as a possible D gene (5 bases). V lost 0 bases and J 6 bases, leaving 20 bases between the germline ends. The germline V gene encodes CDR1 MGHDK and CDR2 SYGVNS. The CDR3 sequence is 17 residues long. CDR3 region: CASSEYRDASGGDGYTF. In DNA form, the CDR3 reads TGTGCCAGCAGTGAATACAGGGACGCCTCGGGAGGAGATGGCTACACCTTC.

V is TRBV20-1 and J is TRBJ1-5; TRBD1 is a possible D gene (5 bases). The germline V and J ends were trimmed by 0 bases and 9 bases, with 21 bases remaining between them. This CDR3 is 16 amino acids long. Germline CDR1 reads DFQATT; CDR2 reads SNEGSKA (reference sequence). The CDR3 nucleotides are TGCAGTGCTAGAGATAATGGAAACAGGCTCTCAGCGCCCCAGCATTTT. Its translation is CSARDNGNRLSAPQHF.